What follows describes a single T cell receptor beta chain. The sample comes from a study of human T cells and chemical hapten exposure. Study context: Upper back patch tests used 0.01% DPC, scored after 6 days.

CDR1 and CDR2 (germline): SGHTA, FQGTGA. The CDR3 extends over 17 amino acids. V was trimmed by 5 bases and J by 4 bases, leaving 20 bases between them. Using its own MiXCR run on the RACE reads, TCRdb lists one record per CDR3 protein. In the table there are 100,000 to 120,000 distinct CDR3 sequences, around 35% of which are singletons. Stated time point: patch test 3, about 24 weeks after DPC sensitization. Treatment noted: therapeutic diphenylcyclopropenone sensitization with weekly scalp DPC. The chain uses TRBV7-3 and TRBJ2-2; D could derive from TRBD1 or TRBD2 (5 bases each). Sample: whole blood, taken in connection with sensitization to the hapten diphenylcyclopropenone (DPC). The TCR was taken from a man aged 35 to 55 with alopecia areata. Some clones in this sample may be carry-over from other donors' samples. CDR3 DNA: TGTGCCAGCAGCCCGGGACGACCTTCAAGGAGCACCGGGGAGCTGTTTTTT. Amino acids: CASSPGRPSRSTGELFF.